One and the same sample provided the 16 T cell receptor beta chains below, sequenced in a study of shared clonotypes between healthy human individuals. Repertoires were generated with immunoSEQ multiplex PCR, while TCRdb's copy carries only in-frame clones and drops some. The top ten hold 1.5% to 2% of the sample, which has roughly 2.1 million clones, just over 90% seen once. Naive CD8 cells comprised CD45RO-negative, CCR7-positively selected cells, excluding terminally differentiated effector memory CD45RA+ cells. The sequencing input was naive CD8+ T cells from PBMCs. These receptors were taken from a man aged 18 to 30 in good health. Some clones in this sample may be carry-over from other donors' samples.

The chain carries TRBV4-1 and TRBJ2-3, with 7 positions matching TRBD1. The CDR3 consists of 17 residues. Germline CDR1 is MGHRA and CDR2 is YSYEKL. The ends lost 4 bases at V and 1 base at J; junction bases unmatched: 11. CDR3 in DNA: TGCGCCAGCAGCCCCTCGACAGGGAACCTTGGCACAGATACGCAGTATTTT. This encodes CASSPSTGNLGTDTQYF.

The CDR3 DNA is TGTGCCAGTAGTATCGAGAGACAGGGTCCTGAAGCTTTCTTT. Residues: CASSIERQGPEAFF. The chain employs TRBV19 and TRBJ1-1, with 7 bases that match TRBD1. V trimming: 3 bases; J trimming: 6 bases; junction bases outside the gene matches: 7. Germline CDR1 and CDR2: LNHDA and SQIVND (reference sequence). The length of the CDR3 is 14 residues.

The J gene is TRBJ2-7, the V gene TRBV7-8, with D possibly being TRBD1 (6 bases). The length of the CDR3 is 15 residues. The V and J ends lost 1 base and 0 bases respectively, with 10 bases between them. CDR1 and CDR2 from the germline V gene are SGHVS and FQNEAQ. CDR3 bases: TGTGCCAGCAGCTTAGTTGGGGGCCCCTCCTACGAGCAGTACTTC. Translated: CASSLVGGPSYEQYF.

The CDR3 nucleotides read TGTGCCAGCAGCGTAGACAACTCTTTAGCTGAAGCTTTCTTT. Translation: CASSVDNSLAEAFF. This chain joins TRBV9 and TRBJ1-1; no definite D call. CDR1 and CDR2 (germline): SGDLS, YYNGEE. This CDR3 is 14 amino acids long. The V and J ends lost 0 bases and 6 bases respectively, with 12 bases between them.

The rearrangement uses TRBV5-1 and TRBJ2-7; D is ambiguous. The CDR3 is 14 amino acids. Looked up from germline, CDR1 is SGHRS and CDR2 is YFSETQ. The V and J ends lost 0 bases and 3 bases respectively, with 10 bases between them. CDR3 DNA sequence: TGCGCCAGCAGCTTGGGGCAGGTGGGCTACGAGCAGTACTTC. It translates to CASSLGQVGYEQYF.

The chain is built from TRBV2 and TRBJ1-1; 8 bases are a match to TRBD1. V lost 8 bases to trimming and J lost 6 bases; unmatched junction nucleotides: 14. The CDR3 is made up of 15 amino acids. Germline V CDR1 and CDR2: SNHLY, FYNNEI. CDR3 nucleotide sequence: TGTGCCAGCCAAAACGCCAGTCAGGGGGCGGCTGAAGCTTTCTTT. Its translation is CASQNASQGAAEAFF.

This rearrangement joins TRBV6-5 to TRBJ1-4, with TRBD1 matching 7 bases. This CDR3 comprises 15 residues. V dropped 7 bases and J dropped 7; count of bases not matched to a gene: 12. CDR1 and CDR2 (germline): MNHEY, SVGAGI. The CDR3 reads CASTEYRGVSEKLFF. CDR3 sequence (DNA): TGTGCCAGCACCGAGTACAGGGGAGTCAGTGAAAAACTGTTTTTT.

The V and J genes are TRBV19 and TRBJ2-2; TRBD1 agrees at 11 bases. Losses at the gene ends were 3 bases for V and 7 bases for J; bases not matched to a gene: 4. Germline CDR1 reads LNHDA; CDR2 reads SQIVND (reference sequence). The CDR3 length is 15 residues. CDR3 coding DNA: TGTGCCAGTAGTATGGACAGGGGGCTCGGCGGGGAGCTGTTTTTT. Encoded protein: CASSMDRGLGGELFF.

V usage is TRBV7-6 and J usage is TRBJ2-2, with 10 bases identical to TRBD1. The CDR3 extends over 15 amino acids. Germline loops: CDR1 SGHVS, CDR2 FNYEAQ. The V and J ends lost 6 bases and 4 bases, in that order; junction bases with no gene match: 5. The CDR3, as DNA: TGTGCCAGCAGTCGGGACAGGGGCTTCACCGGGGAGCTGTTTTTT. Protein sequence: CASSRDRGFTGELFF.

The chain recombines TRBV7-3 with TRBJ2-1; the D is unclear. The ends were cut back, 3 bases at V and 9 bases at J, with 15 bases in the middle. The CDR3 consists of 14 residues. Germline V lookup: CDR1 SGHTA, CDR2 FQGTGA. CDR3 protein: CASSFGPRSGEQFF. The DNA of the CDR3 is TGTGCCAGCAGCTTCGGCCCGCGTTCGGGTGAGCAGTTCTTC.

The chain carries TRBV4-1 and TRBJ2-5; D is uncertain. Trimming cost V 0 bases and J 4 bases, with 12 bases left between them. The CDR3 consists of 15 residues. The germline V gene encodes CDR1 MGHRA and CDR2 YSYEKL. This chain's CDR3 is CASSQDGSLGETQYF. The CDR3 DNA reads TGCGCCAGCAGCCAAGATGGCTCCCTTGGAGAGACCCAGTACTTC.

DNA for the CDR3: TGTGCCAGCAGCCTTACAGGGGGTATAGCTAATGAAAAACTGTTTTTT. Translated, it gives CASSLTGGIANEKLFF. The chain recombines TRBV7-3 with TRBJ1-4; 8 bases are a match to TRBD1. This CDR3 contains 16 residues. With V trimmed by 5 bases and J by 3 bases, 8 bases remained unmatched. From germline, CDR1 is SGHTA and CDR2 FQGTGA. The full variable domain, with the rest looked up from reference TRBV7-3 and TRBJ1-4, is GAGVSQTPSNKVTEKGKYVELRCDPISGHTALYWYRQSLGQGPEFLIYFQGTGAADDSGLPNDRFFAVRPEGSVSTLKIQRTERGDSAVYLCASSLTGGIANEKLFFGSGTQLSVL.

V usage is TRBV10-2 and J usage is TRBJ2-3; 10 nucleotides line up with TRBD2. Germline values: CDR1 WSHSY, CDR2 SAAADI. After removal of 10 bases from V and 5 bases from J, the junction contained 12 bases not matched to a gene. The CDR3 has 15 residues. CDR3 region: CATTLGLAGEDTQYF. CDR3 DNA: TGCGCCACAACCCTCGGCCTAGCGGGAGAAGATACGCAGTATTTT.

The chain recombines TRBV19 with TRBJ2-7, with D unresolved. CDR1 and CDR2 from the germline V gene are LNHDA and SQIVND (reference sequence). The CDR3 has 15 residues. Trimming took 3 bases from V and 1 from J, leaving 13 bases between them. CDR3: CASSIISGVSYEQYF. In DNA form, the CDR3 reads TGTGCCAGTAGTATTATCTCTGGAGTGTCCTACGAGCAGTACTTC.

Of note for this clone: The same CDR3 can be traced to other DNA sequences in this sample. The genes are TRBV11-2 and TRBJ2-5; D unresolved. This CDR3 spans 13 amino acids. CDR1 SGHAT and CDR2 FQNNGV come from the germline V gene. Between the trimmed V and J ends, which lost 1 base and 3 bases, there was a span of 6 bases. CDR3 in DNA: TGTGCCAGCAGCTTAGGGGTCAAAGAGACCCAGTACTTC. Translating it yields CASSLGVKETQYF.

This sequence joins TRBV27 and TRBJ2-7; the D is unclear. V was cut by 6 bases and J by 3 bases, with 15 bases left in between. The V gene's germline CDR1 is MNHEY and CDR2 SMNVEV (reference sequence). The CDR3 length is 14 residues. The CDR3 DNA reads as TGTGCCAGCAGCCCCCGATTAGCTCACTACGAGCAGTACTTC. Protein sequence: CASSPRLAHYEQYF.